Sequencing of this TCR beta chain was carried out in a study of control samples from healthy donors and cancer patients. In this sample, this clone turned up once. Assay used: immunoSEQ multiplex PCR; TCRdb lists only in-frame clones, some missing. The sample holds about 94,000 clones, just over 90% seen once. V was shortened by 0 bases and J by 5 bases, with 14 bases between the two germline ends. This CDR3 comprises 15 residues. CDR1 is SGDLS, CDR2 YYNGEE, per germline. Sequenced sample: blood. The gene calls are TRBV9 and TRBJ2-5; D possibly corresponds to TRBD2 (6 bases). The TCR was taken from a woman between 18 and 29 years old in good health. CDR3 coding DNA: TGTGCCAGCAGCGTAGAGGACTCCGGAGGGGAGACCCAGTACTTC. This sequence encodes CASSVEDSGGETQYF.